Each of the 30 T cell receptor beta chains below was sequenced from the same sample in a study of long-term antiretroviral therapy in people with HIV. The libraries were made with immunoSEQ v3.0 at survey level. Libraries were prepared by immunoSEQ multiplex PCR; TCRdb keeps only in-frame clonotypes and omits some of them. The data show about 35,000 clones, with roughly four fifths seen just once and less than 8% held by the top ten. The sample was unsorted PBMCs, taken 1 year after starting antiretroviral therapy. These TCRs come from a man younger than 30 with HIV.

This chain joins TRBV5-6 and TRBJ2-4, with D hard to call. This CDR3 has 16 residues. Between the trimmed V and J ends, which lost 1 base and 1 base, there was a span of 12 bases. CDR1 and CDR2 from the germline V gene are SGHDT and YYEEEE. CDR3 sequence reads: CASSLHQHGAKNIQYF. As DNA, the CDR3 is TGTGCCAGCAGCTTGCACCAACATGGGGCCAAAAACATTCAGTACTTC.

This sequence joins TRBV5-6 and TRBJ2-7, with D perhaps matching TRBD2 (5 bases). Germline loops: CDR1 SGHDT, CDR2 YYEEEE. The CDR3 contains 14 residues. Trimming left V 0 bases short and J 1 base short, with 8 bases between. The CDR3: CASSLVRGSYEQYF. CDR3 in DNA: TGTGCCAGCAGCTTGGTCCGGGGATCCTACGAGCAGTACTTC. Full variable domain (outside the CDR3, taken from reference TRBV5-6 and TRBJ2-7): DAGVTQSPTHLIKTRGQQVTLRCSPKSGHDTVSWYQQALGQGPQFIFQYYEEEERQRGNFPDRFSGHQFPNYSSELNVNALLLGDSALYLCASSLVRGSYEQYFGPGTRLTVT.

The chain combines TRBV2 with TRBJ2-7, with 7 positions matching TRBD2. The ends lost 5 bases at V and 0 bases at J; junction bases unmatched: 7. Germline V CDR1 and CDR2: SNHLY, FYNNEI. The CDR3 loop spans 15 amino acids. CDR3 bases: TGTGCCAGCAGTATTAGCGGGCTTCGCTCCTACGAGCAGTACTTC. This translates into CASSISGLRSYEQYF.

The chain joins TRBV11-1 to TRBJ1-1; 8 bases map to TRBD1. CDR3 length: 14 residues. V lost 4 bases, J lost 0 bases, and 1 base stayed unmatched. CDR1 and CDR2 from the germline V gene are SGHAT and FQDESV (reference sequence). The DNA of the CDR3 is TGTGCCAGCAGCTCGGGACAGGTGAACACTGAAGCTTTCTTT. It translates to CASSSGQVNTEAFF.

The chain has TRBV6-5 and TRBJ2-2; the D gene is possibly TRBD1 (5 bases). CDR1 and CDR2 (germline): MNHEY, SVGAGI. This CDR3 region has 15 residues. Between the trimmed V and J ends, which lost 7 bases and 7 bases, there was a span of 19 bases. CDR3 sequence (DNA): TGTGCCAGCAATAAGGGGATTAATGTCAACGGGGAGCTGTTTTTT. Protein: CASNKGINVNGELFF.

The V call is TRBV7-9, the J call TRBJ2-5; 7 nucleotides line up with TRBD2. The germline CDR1 and CDR2 sequences are SEHNR and FQNEAQ (reference sequence). With 1 base clipped from V and 3 bases from J, the junction kept 5 bases outside the gene matches. This CDR3 contains 15 residues. The CDR3 is CASSLGGGKEETQYF. As DNA, the CDR3 is TGTGCCAGCAGCTTAGGCGGGGGAAAGGAAGAGACCCAGTACTTC.

The gene calls are TRBV19 and TRBJ1-3, with D maybe TRBD1 (6 bases). Trimming pared 2 bases from V and 2 bases from J, leaving 16 bases between. Germline V gives CDR1 LNHDA, CDR2 SQIVND (reference sequence). The CDR3 runs 17 residues. CDR3 protein: CASSITGGGATGNTIYF. The CDR3 coding sequence is TGTGCCAGTAGTATAACGGGTGGGGGCGCGACTGGAAACACCATATATTTT.

V gene TRBV28 combines with J gene TRBJ1-2, with no clear D. The CDR3 sequence is 11 residues long. Between the trimmed V and J ends, which lost 8 bases and 8 bases, there was a span of 12 bases. Germline CDR1 reads MDHEN; CDR2 reads SYDVKM. This CDR3 reads CASRTNGGYTF. Written as DNA, the CDR3 is TGTGCCAGCCGGACTAATGGAGGCTACACCTTC.

The sample holds a few counts of this clone. The chain is built from TRBV12-5 and TRBJ2-7; D is unclear. The CDR3 spans 11 residues. Germline loops: CDR1 LGHNT, CDR2 FRNRAP. Trimming cost V 6 bases and J 0 bases, with 3 bases left between them. CDR3 region: CASGYSYEQYF. The CDR3 nucleotides read TGTGCTAGTGGCTACTCCTACGAGCAGTACTTC. Full variable domain (rest looked up from reference TRBV12-5 and TRBJ2-7): DARVTQTPRHKVTEMGQEVTMRCQPILGHNTVFWYRQTMMQGLELLAYFRNRAPLDDSGMPKDRFSAEMPDATLATLKIQPSEPRDSAVYFCASGYSYEQYFGPGTRLTVT.

This chain uses TRBV27 with TRBJ1-2; 8 bases line up with TRBD1. Germline loops: CDR1 MNHEY, CDR2 SMNVEV (reference sequence). V lost 5 bases, J lost 4 bases, and 12 bases stayed unmatched. This CDR3 has 16 amino acids. The CDR3 region is CASSHPDRGYGYGYTF. In nucleotides, the CDR3 is TGTGCCAGCAGTCACCCAGACAGGGGATACGGCTATGGCTACACCTTC.

The chain has TRBV4-3 and TRBJ2-1; D might be TRBD1 (5 bases). The CDR3 spans 13 residues. The germline V and J ends were trimmed by 1 base and 7 bases, with 8 bases remaining between them. The V gene's germline CDR1 is LGHNA and CDR2 YSLEER. As DNA, the CDR3 is TGCGCCAGCAGCCAAGTATCAGGGAATGAGCAGTTCTTC. It is translated as CASSQVSGNEQFF.

This chain uses TRBV4-1 with TRBJ1-2; D may be TRBD1 (5 bases). The CDR3 extends over 17 amino acids. Between the trimmed V and J ends, which lost 4 bases and 4 bases, there was a span of 22 bases. Per germline, CDR1 MGHRA and CDR2 YSYEKL. The CDR3 here is CASSPLSGGGLSYGYTF. Written as DNA, the CDR3 is TGCGCCAGCAGCCCACTCTCCGGGGGAGGACTATCCTATGGCTACACCTTC.

This clone showed up just once. The rearrangement links TRBV4-2 to TRBJ1-1; 8 bases fit TRBD1. Unmatched junction bases numbered 2, after V lost 8 bases and J lost 0 bases. The CDR3 loop spans 13 amino acids. CDR1 is LGHNA, CDR2 YNFKEQ, per germline. The chain's CDR3 is CASGTGLNTEAFF. CDR3 sequence (DNA): TGTGCCAGCGGGACAGGATTGAACACTGAAGCTTTCTTT.

This clone turned up a few times. The genes are TRBV5-1 and TRBJ1-5; D unresolved. Germline-derived CDR1 and CDR2 are SGHRS and YFSETQ. With 3 bases removed from V and 0 bases from J, the gap between germline ends came to 4 bases. The CDR3 totals 13 residues. The CDR3 loop is CASSSGSNQPQHF. The CDR3 bases are TGCGCCAGCAGCTCGGGTAGCAATCAGCCCCAGCATTTT.

This rearrangement joins TRBV28 to TRBJ1-1; D not certain. CDR3 size: 13 residues. CDR1 is MDHEN, CDR2 SYDVKM, per germline. Trimming cost V 6 bases and J 8 bases, with 16 bases left between them. In DNA form, the CDR3 reads TGTGCCAGCAGCCCCTGGGAGACTCTAGAAGCTTTCTTT. It codes for CASSPWETLEAFF. Using reference TRBV28 and TRBJ1-1 for the parts outside the CDR3, the full variable domain is DVKVTQSSRYLVKRTGEKVFLECVQDMDHENMFWYRQDPGLGLRLIYFSYDVKMKEKGDIPEGYSVSREKKERFSLILESASTNQTSMYLCASSPWETLEAFFGQGTRLTVV.

V gene TRBV2 combines with J gene TRBJ1-1; a possible D gene is TRBD1 (5 bases). The V end lost 7 bases, the J end lost 3 bases, and 12 bases lay between the germline ends. The CDR3 contains 13 residues. Germline V lookup: CDR1 SNHLY, CDR2 FYNNEI. In nucleotides, the CDR3 is TGTGCCAGCACTCTAGACAGAGACACTGAAGCTTTCTTT. Amino acids: CASTLDRDTEAFF.

The chain links TRBV18 to TRBJ1-5; TRBD1 agrees at 7 bases. This CDR3 region has 16 residues. CDR1 is KGHSH and CDR2 is LQKENI in the germline V gene. The V segment lost 6 bases and the J segment 1 base; nucleotides outside the gene matches: 9. DNA for the CDR3: TGTGCCAGCTCGTTACAGGGGACTCCGAGCAATCAGCCCCAGCATTTT. Its protein is CASSLQGTPSNQPQHF.

This rearrangement joins TRBV6-5 to TRBJ1-1; possibly TRBD1 for D (5 bases). CDR3 length: 13 amino acids. The germline V gene encodes CDR1 MNHEY and CDR2 SVGAGI. Trimming took off 7 bases at V and 4 bases at J, with 13 bases between the two ends. The CDR3: CASTRGVFTEAFF. The DNA for the CDR3 is TGTGCCAGCACCCGGGGGGTGTTCACTGAAGCTTTCTTT.

The chain couples TRBV28 to TRBJ2-7, with D possibly matching TRBD2 (7 bases). Trimming took off 3 bases at V and 4 bases at J, with 13 bases between the two ends. The germline V gene has CDR1 MDHEN and CDR2 SYDVKM. The CDR3 extends over 14 amino acids. The CDR3 DNA follows: TGTGCCAGCAGTTTTAGTAGGGGGGGATACGAGCAGTACTTC. Its protein product is CASSFSRGGYEQYF.

This chain links TRBV14 with TRBJ2-5, with D perhaps matching TRBD1 (6 bases). Germline CDR1 is SGHDN and CDR2 is FVKESK. The V end was cut by 5 bases, the J end by 4 bases, with 17 bases between. The CDR3 is made up of 15 amino acids. CDR3 nucleotide sequence: TGTGCCAGCAGCTCAACAGGGTCCACGGTAGAGACCCAGTACTTC. It encodes CASSSTGSTVETQYF.

The chain recombines TRBV9 with TRBJ1-4, with a tentative D call TRBD1 (6 bases). The CDR3 has 14 amino acids. V was pared by 0 bases and J by 6 bases, with 9 bases between. Germline V gene lookup returns CDR1 SGDLS and CDR2 YYNGEE. CDR3 amino acids: CASSVGAGDEKLFF. In DNA, the CDR3 is TGTGCCAGCAGCGTAGGGGCAGGGGATGAAAAACTGTTTTTT. Based on the CDR3 plus reference TRBV9 and TRBJ1-4, the full variable domain is DSGVTQTPKHLITATGQRVTLRCSPRSGDLSVYWYQQSLDQGLQFLIQYYNGEERAKGNILERFSAQQFPDLHSELNLSSLELGDSALYFCASSVGAGDEKLFFGSGTQLSVL.

This clone was recorded once. The J gene is TRBJ1-1, the V gene TRBV5-1; D perhaps matches TRBD1 (5 bases). V lost 4 bases and J lost 5, with 12 bases in between. Per germline, CDR1 SGHRS and CDR2 YFSETQ. The CDR3 runs to 13 residues. CDR3 sequence (DNA): TGCGCCAGCAGCCTGTGGGGGGGAACTGAAGCTTTCTTT. Translation gives CASSLWGGTEAFF.

The chain has TRBV4-3 and TRBJ2-7; 14 bases match TRBD2. After removal of 5 bases from V and 5 bases from J, the junction contained 8 bases not matched to a gene. The CDR3 length is 16 residues. From germline, CDR1 is LGHNA and CDR2 YSLEER. The DNA of the CDR3 is TGCGCCAGCAGCGTTCGACTAGCGGGAGGGTTCGACGAGCAGTACTTC. It specifies CASSVRLAGGFDEQYF.

The chain employs TRBV5-4 and TRBJ2-5; TRBD1 agrees at 7 bases. The germline gives CDR1 SGHNT, CDR2 YYREEE (reference sequence). This CDR3 region has 14 residues. J was trimmed by 2 bases and V by 4 bases; bases with no gene match: 5. CDR3: CASSPRTGQETQYF. The DNA of the CDR3 is TGTGCCAGCAGCCCTAGGACAGGTCAAGAGACCCAGTACTTC.

The V call is TRBV6-6, the J call TRBJ1-2, with a weak D call TRBD1 (5 bases). CDR1 and CDR2 from the germline V gene are MNHNY and SVGAGI (reference sequence). Trimming stripped 2 bases from V and 3 bases from J, with 10 bases between. The CDR3 runs to 14 residues. The CDR3 nucleotides read TGTGCCAGCAGTTACAGGGGATTCGACTATGGCTACACCTTC. Protein sequence: CASSYRGFDYGYTF.

The chain links TRBV19 to TRBJ1-1; D gene uncertain. Germline V CDR1 and CDR2: LNHDA, SQIVND (reference sequence). Between the trimmed V and J ends, which lost 2 bases and 2 bases, there was a span of 12 bases. The CDR3 extends over 15 amino acids. The CDR3: CASSIFSDGNTEAFF. The CDR3 DNA reads as TGTGCCAGTAGTATATTTTCGGATGGCAACACTGAAGCTTTCTTT.

This rearrangement joins TRBV2 to TRBJ1-1; no reliable D call. Deletions cut 3 bases from V and 6 bases from J, with 11 bases between. This CDR3 comprises 13 residues. The germline gives CDR1 SNHLY, CDR2 FYNNEI. CDR3 residues: CASSDGEGPEAFF. The CDR3 bases are TGTGCCAGCAGTGACGGGGAGGGCCCTGAAGCTTTCTTT.

The chain has TRBV4-1 and TRBJ2-7, with D tentatively TRBD1 (6 bases). Per the germline V gene, CDR1 is MGHRA and CDR2 is YSYEKL. The V end was cut by 1 base, the J end by 3 bases, with 16 bases between. The CDR3 runs 16 residues. CDR3 bases: TGCGCCAGCAGCCAAGGATGGCAGGACAGTTTCTACGAGCAGTACTTC. The encoded protein is CASSQGWQDSFYEQYF.

This sequence joins TRBV27 and TRBJ1-2; 11 positions match TRBD1. V was clipped by 3 bases and J by 7 bases; unmatched bases: 1. The CDR3 consists of 13 residues. Germline assignment: CDR1 MNHEY and CDR2 SMNVEV (reference sequence). CDR3 in amino acids: CASSLGQGGGYTF. CDR3 nucleotide sequence: TGTGCCAGCAGTTTGGGACAGGGGGGTGGCTACACCTTC.

This clone has a single count. The chain is built from TRBV13 and TRBJ1-2; D might be TRBD1 (5 bases). V lost 5 bases and J lost 2, with 12 bases in between. The CDR3 consists of 14 residues. Germline CDR1 PRHDT, CDR2 FYEKMQ (reference sequence). This chain's CDR3 is CASSQGRRNYGYTF. The DNA of the CDR3 is TGTGCCAGCAGCCAGGGACGGAGAAACTATGGCTACACCTTC.